A selection of T cell receptor beta chains follows, all from one sample in a study of cytotoxic CD8 clonotypes in ibrutinib-treated CLL. This table comes from immunoSEQ multiplex PCR, and its TCRdb copy is limited to in-frame clones, with some not included. Of tens of thousands of clones listed, around 84% are singletons. The sequences come from PBMCs, collected before ibrutinib treatment. These TCRs come from a human donor with chronic lymphocytic leukemia. Both conserved end residues are part of each CDR3. Each record gives: J gene, clone size, D gene, V gene, CDR3 DNA, CDR3 protein. A D gene is named only where the DNA matches it firmly. Clone size appears in some rows only: once, few, many, or a class for an expanded clone.

TRBJ1-2 . . TRBV30 TGTGCCTGGAGCAACGGGGGGGCCGAGGGCTACACCTTC CAWSNGGAEGYTF
TRBJ1-2 . . TRBV9 TGTGCCAGCAGCGTAGAACCGGGCTCGAATGGCTACACCTTC CASSVEPGSNGYTF
TRBJ2-3 . . TRBV4-2 TGTGCCAGCAGCCAAGATGTGGGTTCGAGCACAGATACGCAGTATTTT CASSQDVGSSTDTQYF
TRBJ2-1 . TRBD1 TRBV27 TGTGCCAGCAGACCGACAGGGGGCTCCTACAATGAGCAGTTCTTC CASRPTGGSYNEQFF
TRBJ2-2 . . TRBV5-4 TGTGCCAGCACCAGACGGTCTACAGGGTACAATACCGGGGAGCTGTTTTTT CASTRRSTGYNTGELFF
TRBJ2-3 few . TRBV19 TGTGCCAGTAACACCGCAGGGAGGACAGATACGCAGTATTTT CASNTAGRTDTQYF
TRBJ2-4 . TRBD2 TRBV7-9 TGTGCCAGCAGCGTAGGGACTAGCGGGGGAATTCAGTACTTC CASSVGTSGGIQYF
TRBJ1-1 . . TRBV18 TGTGCCAGCTCACCAGAGGGGGGAACTGAAGCTTTCTTT CASSPEGGTEAFF
TRBJ1-2 . TRBD1 TRBV6-5 TGTGCCAGCAGTCGGACAGGGCTGAGTGGCTACACCTTC CASSRTGLSGYTF
TRBJ2-7 . TRBD2 TRBV7-2 TGTGCCAGCAGCTTAGTTAGCGGGAGGGTAGGCGAGCAGTACTTC CASSLVSGRVGEQYF
TRBJ2-1 . TRBD2 TRBV2 TGTGCCAGCAGCTCTTCCGGGACTAGGCCTGAGCAGTTCTTC CASSSSGTRPEQFF
TRBJ2-7 . . TRBV9 TGTGCCAGCAGCGGACAGGACAACTCCTACGAGCAGTACTTC CASSGQDNSYEQYF
TRBJ1-3 . . TRBV9 TGTGCCAGCAGCGTAGTGGGCGTCTCTGGAAACACCATATATTTT CASSVVGVSGNTIYF
TRBJ1-2 few . TRBV6-1 TGTGCCAGCAGTGAAGACGACCTTTCTGTCTATGGCTACACCTTC CASSEDDLSVYGYTF
TRBJ1-1 . . TRBV6-1 TGTGCCATAAAAAGGGATCCCACTGAAGCTTTCTTT CAIKRDPTEAFF
TRBJ2-7 . . TRBV11-1 TGTGCCAGCAGCTTGGAGACCTACGAGCAGTACTTC CASSLETYEQYF
TRBJ1-5 . . TRBV29-1 TGCAGCGTTGTCCAGGGAGGCCAGCCCCAGCATTTT CSVVQGGQPQHF
TRBJ1-2 . . TRBV9 TGTGCCAGCAGCGTAGTTCAGGGGTCTAACTATGGCTACACCTTC CASSVVQGSNYGYTF
TRBJ2-2 . TRBD1 TRBV29-1 TGCAGCGTTGATTACAGGGGGAGGACCGGGGAGCTGTTTTTT CSVDYRGRTGELFF
TRBJ1-2 . . TRBV19 TGTGCCAGTACCCTAAGAGGTGGAGGCTACACCTTC CASTLRGGGYTF
TRBJ2-3 . TRBD2 TRBV2 TGTGCCAGCATTAAGCGGGAGGCGACAGATACGCAGTATTTT CASIKREATDTQYF
TRBJ1-1 . . TRBV11-3 TGTGCCAGCAGCGTACCGACGGTAAACACTGAAGCTTTCTTT CASSVPTVNTEAFF
TRBJ2-7 . . TRBV6-5 TGTGCCAGCAAAGGGTTCCCCTACGAGCAGTACTTC CASKGFPYEQYF
TRBJ2-7 . TRBD2 TRBV10-3 TGTGCCATCAGTGACCTAGCGGGAGCCCCGGAGGAGGGAGAGCAGTACTTC CAISDLAGAPEEGEQYF
TRBJ2-3 . . TRBV7-3 TGTGCCAGCAGCGATAGCGTGGGAGATACGCAGTATTTT CASSDSVGDTQYF
TRBJ1-1 . TRBD1 TRBV5-8 TGTGCCAGCAGCCTGACAGGGGGCGCAGTCACTGAAGCTTTCTTT CASSLTGGAVTEAFF
TRBJ1-2 . . TRBV11-3 TGTGCCAGCAGCATAGGACAACAGGGCTTCTATGGCTACACCTTC CASSIGQQGFYGYTF
TRBJ2-4 . TRBD1 TRBV6-1 TGTGCCAGCAGGACTGGACAGGGGCTATACATTCAGTACTTC CASRTGQGLYIQYF
TRBJ1-1 . . TRBV10-3 TGTGCCATCAGCGGGGGGGAGGTTCAAACTGAAGCTTTCTTT CAISGGEVQTEAFF
TRBJ2-7 . TRBD2 TRBV28 TGTGCCAGCAGCCTACTAGCGGGAGGAACCGTCGAGCAGTACTTC CASSLLAGGTVEQYF
TRBJ2-2 . . TRBV10-3 TGTGCCATCAGTGAGTCGGTTATTGGGGAGCTGTTTTTT CAISESVIGELFF
TRBJ2-7 . . TRBV5-1 TGCGCCAGCAGCTTGAGCGGCCTCCCCTACGAGCAGTACTTC CASSLSGLPYEQYF
TRBJ1-5 . . TRBV19 TGTGCCAGTAGTATAGGGGCAGGTCGGAGCAATCAGCCCCAGCATTTT CASSIGAGRSNQPQHF
TRBJ2-5 . . TRBV29-1 TGCAGCGTTGATGAAGGTTCAGGGACCCAGTACTTC CSVDEGSGTQYF
TRBJ2-7 . TRBD2 TRBV6-6 TGTGCCAGCGGGGGGCTCCATAGCGGGAGTACCTACGAGCAGTACTTC CASGGLHSGSTYEQYF
TRBJ2-1 . . TRBV5-1 TGCGCCAGCAGCTTGGATGGGTCAAGGGGCAATGAGCAGTTCTTC CASSLDGSRGNEQFF
TRBJ2-7 . . TRBV7-3 TGTGCCAGCAGCGTCGGTCCAGGGGACTACGAGCAGTACTTC CASSVGPGDYEQYF
TRBJ2-1 . . TRBV5-1 TGCGCCAGCAGCTTGGAAGGCAGGGTACATGAGCAGTTCTTC CASSLEGRVHEQFF
TRBJ2-2 . TRBD1 TRBV19 TGTGCCAGTAGTATCACCGGGACAGGGAGGACCGGGGAGCTGTTTTTT CASSITGTGRTGELFF
TRBJ2-2 . TRBD1 TRBV5-1 TGCGCCAGCAGCTTGGGCGACAGGGGGAACACCGGGGAGCTGTTTTTT CASSLGDRGNTGELFF
TRBJ2-7 once . TRBV6-5 TGTTCCAGCAGTGCTGGAAACTACGAGCAGTACTTC CSSSAGNYEQYF
TRBJ2-3 . TRBD2 TRBV7-6 TGTGCCAGCAGCTTAGCGGCTAGCGGGAGGGTGGATACGCAGTATTTT CASSLAASGRVDTQYF
TRBJ1-1 . . TRBV7-3 TGTGCCAGCAGCTTACAACCGCGGCTCGGAGCTTTCTTT CASSLQPRLGAFF
TRBJ1-4 . . TRBV5-8 TGTGCCAGCAGCTTGGTGGGGGGAGAAAAACTGTTTTTT CASSLVGGEKLFF
TRBJ2-2 once . TRBV19 TGTGCCAGTAGTATCCTAGTTGGAATGGCCGGGGAGCTGTTTTTT CASSILVGMAGELFF